The following is a T cell receptor (beta chain) sequence with its context. The entry originates in a study of blood T cell repertoires in COVID-19. In the study's own analysis: Nucleated cell counts were estimated from reference gene primer amplification. TCRdb's copy holds only in-frame clones and misses some; the assay was immunoSEQ multiplex PCR. V, J and clone size derive from that table, while D and trimming were established from the DNA sequence. The data show about 80,000 clones, 65% to 85% seen once. Sample: peripheral blood. The clonotype comes from a man between 65 and 85 years old with active or convalescent COVID-19.

CDR3 in amino acids: CASSTQSGGYEKLFF. The DNA of the CDR3 is TGCGCCAGCAGCACCCAGTCGGGGGGATACGAAAAACTGTTTTTT. The rearrangement links TRBV5-1 to TRBJ1-4; D perhaps matches TRBD1 (5 bases). Germline-derived CDR1 and CDR2 are SGHRS and YFSETQ. The V gene lost 4 bases and the J gene lost 8 bases, with 18 bases spanning the gap. This CDR3 spans 15 amino acids.